What follows describes a single T cell receptor beta chain. Its target is unknown. In germline, CDR1 is MNHNY, CDR2 SVGAGI (reference sequence). Trimming removed 4 bases from V and 2 bases from J; junction bases left unmatched: 2. The length of the CDR3 is 13 residues. Using immunoSEQ multiplex PCR, the repertoire was profiled, and TCRdb retains in-frame clones only, with some absent. The sample includes almost 45,000 clones, approximately 91% of them seen just once. The source of the sample is a study of OX40 agonist ivuxolimab in advanced cancers. About the research overall: The patients received ivuxolimab by intravenous route every 2 weeks at 0.01 to 10 mg/kg.

Study-level findings and limits: Expanded clones belonging to CD8+ T cells outnumbered, on average, those of CD4+. With doses of 0.1 to 3.0 mg/kg, CD4+ and CD8+ blood T cells had undergone clonal expansion by week 6. In the 0.1-3.0 mg/kg groups, partial responders showed among the lowest expansion.

Sequencing was performed on CD4+ or CD8+ T cells sorted from blood, taken in a trial of the OX40 agonist ivuxolimab. The J gene is TRBJ2-7, the V gene TRBV6-6; 7 bases are shared with TRBD1. This clonotype was sampled from an adult with an advanced solid tumor such as melanoma, head and neck, liver or kidney cancer. CDR3 sequence: CASSWDSPYEQYF. The CDR3 nucleotides are TGTGCCAGCAGTTGGGACAGCCCCTACGAGCAGTACTTC.